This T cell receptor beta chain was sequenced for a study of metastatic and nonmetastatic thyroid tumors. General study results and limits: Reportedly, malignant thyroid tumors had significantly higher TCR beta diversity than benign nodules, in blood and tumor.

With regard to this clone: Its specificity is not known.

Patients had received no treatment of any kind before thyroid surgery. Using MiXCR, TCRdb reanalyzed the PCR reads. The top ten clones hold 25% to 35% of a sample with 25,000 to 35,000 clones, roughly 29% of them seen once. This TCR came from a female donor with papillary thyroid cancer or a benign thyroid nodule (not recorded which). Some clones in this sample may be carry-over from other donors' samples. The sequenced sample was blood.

CDR3 amino acids: CASSPLRQRAATNEKLFF. The DNA of the CDR3 is TGTGCCAGCAGTCCTCTACGGCAACGGGCTGCAACTAATGAAAAACTGTTTTTT. The chain recombines TRBV6-1 with TRBJ1-4; D remains ambiguous. Germline V gene data show CDR1 as MNHNS and CDR2 as SASEGT. V was cut by 5 bases and J by 0 bases, with 19 bases left in between. The CDR3 is 18 amino acids.